These T cell receptor beta chains were read from a single sample in a study of beta chain features in type 1 diabetes. Libraries were prepared by immunoSEQ multiplex PCR; TCRdb keeps only in-frame clonotypes and omits some of them. The sample gives 300,000 to 350,000 clones, 13% of which show up once; roughly 0.015% is in the top ten. The material sequenced was naive CD4+ T cells from blood. The receptors originated from a woman younger than 30 with type 1 diabetes. The CDR3 runs from the conserved cysteine through the conserved F or W. A D gene is named only where the DNA matches it firmly. Clone size is not always given. Where it is, it says once, few, many or a class for expanded clones.

v_call: TRBV28
j_call: TRBJ2-7
d_call: .
clone_size: .
cdr3_nt: TGTGCCAGCAGTGAGATATTTAGCGTGAGCTCCTACGAGCAGTACTTC
cdr3_aa: CASSEIFSVSSYEQYF

v_call: TRBV30
j_call: TRBJ2-4
d_call: TRBD1
clone_size: .
cdr3_nt: TGTGCCTGGAGTAGGTTTTTGGACAGGGGGGTGGTAGACATTCAGTACTTC
cdr3_aa: CAWSRFLDRGVVDIQYF

v_call: TRBV7-2
j_call: TRBJ2-7
d_call: .
clone_size: .
cdr3_nt: TGTGCCAGCAGCTTAGGCAGAGGAGAGACCTACGAGCAGTACTTC
cdr3_aa: CASSLGRGETYEQYF

v_call: TRBV5-4
j_call: TRBJ2-1
d_call: .
clone_size: .
cdr3_nt: TGTGCCAGCAGCTTGTCCAGGGGTCAGGAGCAGTTCTTC
cdr3_aa: CASSLSRGQEQFF

v_call: TRBV5-1
j_call: TRBJ2-7
d_call: TRBD2
clone_size: .
cdr3_nt: TGCGCCAGCAGCGTGGTAGCGGGAGATTGGTACGAGCAGTACTTC
cdr3_aa: CASSVVAGDWYEQYF

v_call: TRBV19
j_call: TRBJ2-1
d_call: TRBD2
clone_size: few
cdr3_nt: TGTGCCAGTATGAGGGTAGCGGGATACAATGAGCAGTTCTTC
cdr3_aa: CASMRVAGYNEQFF

v_call: TRBV9
j_call: TRBJ2-3
d_call: TRBD2
clone_size: few
cdr3_nt: TGTGCCAGCAGCGTAGAAGGCCGACTAGCGGGAGCCGGGGATACGCAGTATTTT
cdr3_aa: CASSVEGRLAGAGDTQYF

v_call: TRBV19
j_call: TRBJ2-1
d_call: TRBD1
clone_size: .
cdr3_nt: TGTGCCAGTAGCGACCAGGACAGGGGTACAAATGAGCAGTTCTTC
cdr3_aa: CASSDQDRGTNEQFF

v_call: TRBV18
j_call: TRBJ2-1
d_call: .
clone_size: few
cdr3_nt: TGTGCCAGCTCACCACGGACGGGGAGTACGGGAAATGAGCAGTTCTTC
cdr3_aa: CASSPRTGSTGNEQFF

v_call: TRBV7-3
j_call: TRBJ1-1
d_call: .
clone_size: few
cdr3_nt: TGTGCCAGCAGCTTAAAAGGGGCAGCTGAAGCTTTCTTT
cdr3_aa: CASSLKGAAEAFF

v_call: TRBV21-1
j_call: TRBJ2-3
d_call: .
clone_size: few
cdr3_nt: TGTGCCAGCAGCCTTGGACAGGGGACAGATACGCAGTATTTT
cdr3_aa: CASSLGQGTDTQYF

v_call: TRBV7-2
j_call: TRBJ2-1
d_call: .
clone_size: .
cdr3_nt: TGTGCCAGCAGCTTAGGGCCCACCGGAGGGAATGAGCAGTTCTTC
cdr3_aa: CASSLGPTGGNEQFF

v_call: TRBV10-3
j_call: TRBJ2-1
d_call: .
clone_size: few
cdr3_nt: TGTGCCATCAGAGTGCCCGGGACATCTTCCTACAATGAGCAGTTCTTC
cdr3_aa: CAIRVPGTSSYNEQFF

v_call: TRBV5-1
j_call: TRBJ2-5
d_call: TRBD1
clone_size: .
cdr3_nt: TGCGCCAGCAGCTTGGGCCAGGGGGCTTTCCAAGAGACCCAGTACTTC
cdr3_aa: CASSLGQGAFQETQYF

v_call: TRBV9
j_call: TRBJ2-1
d_call: TRBD2
clone_size: few
cdr3_nt: TGTGCCAGCAGCGTAGGAGGGCTAGCGGAGTTCGGGGAGCAGTTCTTC
cdr3_aa: CASSVGGLAEFGEQFF

v_call: TRBV18
j_call: TRBJ1-5
d_call: TRBD1
clone_size: .
cdr3_nt: TGTGCCAGCTCACCACAGGGGGCGGGTCAGCCCCAGCATTTT
cdr3_aa: CASSPQGAGQPQHF

v_call: TRBV30
j_call: TRBJ1-2
d_call: .
clone_size: .
cdr3_nt: TGTGCCCTCCGGAGCACTAACTATGGCTACACCTTC
cdr3_aa: CALRSTNYGYTF

v_call: TRBV9
j_call: TRBJ1-3
d_call: .
clone_size: few
cdr3_nt: TGTGCCAGCAGCGTAGAGGGGTCCTCTGGAAACACCATATATTTT
cdr3_aa: CASSVEGSSGNTIYF

v_call: TRBV7-2
j_call: TRBJ1-1
d_call: TRBD1
clone_size: .
cdr3_nt: TGTGCCAGCAGCTTGGACAGGGGGCCGACTGAAGCTTTCTTT
cdr3_aa: CASSLDRGPTEAFF

v_call: TRBV18
j_call: TRBJ1-1
d_call: .
clone_size: .
cdr3_nt: TGTGCCAGCTCACCACCTTCCCAGGGTGAAGCTTTCTTT
cdr3_aa: CASSPPSQGEAFF

v_call: TRBV29-1
j_call: TRBJ1-1
d_call: .
clone_size: .
cdr3_nt: TGCAGCGTTGAACCCCGGGCTTTCTTT
cdr3_aa: CSVEPRAFF

v_call: TRBV2
j_call: TRBJ2-7
d_call: TRBD1
clone_size: .
cdr3_nt: TGTGCCAGCAGTCGGGACAGCTACGAGCAGTACTTC
cdr3_aa: CASSRDSYEQYF

v_call: TRBV18
j_call: TRBJ2-1
d_call: TRBD2
clone_size: few
cdr3_nt: TGTGCCAGCTCGCGTGGGGTAGCGGGAGAAAATGAGCAGTTCTTC
cdr3_aa: CASSRGVAGENEQFF

v_call: TRBV18
j_call: TRBJ1-2
d_call: .
clone_size: .
cdr3_nt: TGTGCCAGCTCCCCGAGGTTGCCCTATGGCTACACCTTC
cdr3_aa: CASSPRLPYGYTF

v_call: TRBV7-2
j_call: TRBJ1-5
d_call: .
clone_size: .
cdr3_nt: TGTGCCAGCAGCGAGGGAGGGCAGGTCGGTGGGCCCCAGCATTTT
cdr3_aa: CASSEGGQVGGPQHF

v_call: TRBV23-1
j_call: TRBJ2-7
d_call: TRBD1
clone_size: few
cdr3_nt: TGCGCCAGCAGTGGCAGGACAGGGGCCGATCCCTACGAGCAGTACTTC
cdr3_aa: CASSGRTGADPYEQYF

v_call: TRBV7-9
j_call: TRBJ1-5
d_call: TRBD1
clone_size: .
cdr3_nt: TGTGCCAGCAGTTCAGGGGGAAGTAATCAGCCCCAGCATTTT
cdr3_aa: CASSSGGSNQPQHF

v_call: TRBV30
j_call: TRBJ1-1
d_call: TRBD1
clone_size: few
cdr3_nt: TGTGCCTTACCGGGACAGGTAGGAACTGAAGCTTTCTTT
cdr3_aa: CALPGQVGTEAFF

v_call: TRBV5-4
j_call: TRBJ2-1
d_call: TRBD2
clone_size: .
cdr3_nt: TGTGCCAGCAGTTCACTAGCGGGCGCGATCTACAATGAGCAGTTCTTC
cdr3_aa: CASSSLAGAIYNEQFF

v_call: TRBV6-1
j_call: TRBJ1-1
d_call: .
clone_size: .
cdr3_nt: TGTGCCAGCAAAGAGACACTGAACACTGAAGCTTTCTTT
cdr3_aa: CASKETLNTEAFF

v_call: TRBV19
j_call: TRBJ2-1
d_call: TRBD1
clone_size: .
cdr3_nt: TGTGCCAGTTCACCGGGACAGAGGTACAATGAGCAGTTCTTC
cdr3_aa: CASSPGQRYNEQFF

v_call: TRBV9
j_call: TRBJ2-7
d_call: .
clone_size: few
cdr3_nt: TGTGCCAGCAGCGTAGGGAGGGCCTCCTACGAGCAGTACTTC
cdr3_aa: CASSVGRASYEQYF

v_call: TRBV4-2
j_call: TRBJ2-2
d_call: TRBD1
clone_size: few
cdr3_nt: TGTGCCAGCAGCCAAGATGGGCCAGGGGGCAACACCGGGGAGCTGTTTTTT
cdr3_aa: CASSQDGPGGNTGELFF

v_call: TRBV15
j_call: TRBJ2-2
d_call: .
clone_size: .
cdr3_nt: TGTGCCACCAGCTGGGGGGTCGGGGAGCTGTTTTTT
cdr3_aa: CATSWGVGELFF

v_call: TRBV28
j_call: TRBJ1-2
d_call: TRBD1
clone_size: few
cdr3_nt: TGTGCCAGCACCCCAGGGGGCAGAGGCTACACCTTC
cdr3_aa: CASTPGGRGYTF

v_call: TRBV7-2
j_call: TRBJ2-2
d_call: TRBD2
clone_size: few
cdr3_nt: TGTGCCAGCAGCTCGACTAGCGGGAGGAACACCGGGGAGCTGTTTTTT
cdr3_aa: CASSSTSGRNTGELFF

v_call: TRBV18
j_call: TRBJ2-6
d_call: TRBD1
clone_size: .
cdr3_nt: TGTGCCAGCTCCCGCCGACAGGGCGCACTCTCTGGGGCCAACGTCCTGACTTTC
cdr3_aa: CASSRRQGALSGANVLTF

v_call: TRBV5-1
j_call: TRBJ2-3
d_call: TRBD1
clone_size: .
cdr3_nt: TGCGCCAGCAGCAAGGGACAGGGGGTGACAGATACGCAGTATTTT
cdr3_aa: CASSKGQGVTDTQYF

v_call: TRBV18
j_call: TRBJ1-2
d_call: TRBD1
clone_size: .
cdr3_nt: TGTGCCAGCTCACCGGACAGGGTAGGAGCTACTCACTATGGCTACACCTTC
cdr3_aa: CASSPDRVGATHYGYTF

v_call: TRBV11-2
j_call: TRBJ2-5
d_call: .
clone_size: .
cdr3_nt: TGTGCCAGCAGCAATAGAGGATGGGGCCAGTTCGGAGAGACCCAGTACTTC
cdr3_aa: CASSNRGWGQFGETQYF

v_call: TRBV6-1
j_call: TRBJ2-5
d_call: .
clone_size: .
cdr3_nt: TGTGCCAGCAGTACCCCGACAGGCTCGACCCAGTACTTC
cdr3_aa: CASSTPTGSTQYF

v_call: TRBV30
j_call: TRBJ1-1
d_call: TRBD1
clone_size: .
cdr3_nt: TGTGCCTGGAGCCCTAGGGACAGGGCGGCGGGGTACACTGAAGCTTTCTTT
cdr3_aa: CAWSPRDRAAGYTEAFF

v_call: TRBV27
j_call: TRBJ2-7
d_call: TRBD1
clone_size: .
cdr3_nt: TGTGCCAGCAGGCCGGGACAGGGCTCCTACGAGCAGTACTTC
cdr3_aa: CASRPGQGSYEQYF

v_call: TRBV18
j_call: TRBJ2-5
d_call: .
clone_size: few
cdr3_nt: TGTGCCAGCTCCCCCAGTATGATGGAGACCCAGTACTTC
cdr3_aa: CASSPSMMETQYF

v_call: TRBV4-2
j_call: TRBJ2-3
d_call: TRBD2
clone_size: once
cdr3_nt: TGTGCCAGCAGCCAAGGAGCCAGCGGGAGGACTAGCACAGATACGCAGTATTTT
cdr3_aa: CASSQGASGRTSTDTQYF

v_call: TRBV5-1
j_call: TRBJ1-1
d_call: .
clone_size: .
cdr3_nt: TGCGCCAGCAGCTTGGAGGGGACTGAAGCTTTCTTT
cdr3_aa: CASSLEGTEAFF

v_call: TRBV5-1
j_call: TRBJ1-2
d_call: .
clone_size: .
cdr3_nt: TGCGCCAGCAGCTTGTCGGACACTCAATTCCTAGGCTACACCTTC
cdr3_aa: CASSLSDTQFLGYTF

v_call: TRBV19
j_call: TRBJ1-5
d_call: TRBD1
clone_size: few
cdr3_nt: TGTGCCAGTAGGAAGACAGGGGGCGGCAATCAGCCCCAGCATTTT
cdr3_aa: CASRKTGGGNQPQHF

v_call: TRBV30
j_call: TRBJ1-2
d_call: TRBD1
clone_size: few
cdr3_nt: TGTGCCTGGAGTATCGGGACAGCCAACTATGGCTACACCTTC
cdr3_aa: CAWSIGTANYGYTF

v_call: TRBV6-5
j_call: TRBJ2-5
d_call: .
clone_size: .
cdr3_nt: TGTGCCAGCAGCCTCCTGGACAGATATCAAGAGACCCAGTACTTC
cdr3_aa: CASSLLDRYQETQYF

v_call: TRBV18
j_call: TRBJ2-3
d_call: .
clone_size: .
cdr3_nt: TGTGCCAGCTCACCGTGGGCAGGGGATACAGATACGCAGTATTTT
cdr3_aa: CASSPWAGDTDTQYF

v_call: TRBV12-5
j_call: TRBJ1-4
d_call: .
clone_size: .
cdr3_nt: TGTGCTAGTGGTTTGGTAGTCCGAGGTCAGCATGAAAAACTGTTTTTT
cdr3_aa: CASGLVVRGQHEKLFF

v_call: TRBV11-2
j_call: TRBJ2-5
d_call: TRBD1
clone_size: .
cdr3_nt: TGTGCCAGCAGCTTAGATACCGGGACAGGGGAGACCCAGTACTTC
cdr3_aa: CASSLDTGTGETQYF

v_call: TRBV9
j_call: TRBJ2-7
d_call: TRBD1
clone_size: few
cdr3_nt: TGTGCCAGCAGCGTAGATGGGACAGGGAACTCCTACGAGCAGTACTTC
cdr3_aa: CASSVDGTGNSYEQYF

v_call: TRBV19
j_call: TRBJ1-2
d_call: .
clone_size: .
cdr3_nt: TGTGCCAGTAGTATAGAAGTATCGGGGTATGGCTACACCTTC
cdr3_aa: CASSIEVSGYGYTF